A single sample is the source of the 17 T cell receptor beta chains below, sequenced in a study of blood T cells in healthy people across ages. It was with a sample-barcoded 5' primer and a J-beta primer mix that a second PCR of roughly 7 to 12 cycles was run. In TCRdb, the 5' RACE reads were re-called with MiXCR into one record per CDR3 protein. The table has about 1.4 million distinct CDR3 sequences, 59% seen once; the top ten hold 6.5% to 8.5%. The sample taken for sequencing was blood. The receptors originated from a man aged 18 to 30 in good health.

The V gene is TRBV20-1, the J gene TRBJ1-2, with D uncertain. CDR3 length: 17 amino acids. Trimming removed 0 bases at V and 4 bases at J, with 21 bases between. In germline, CDR1 is DFQATT, CDR2 SNEGSKA (reference sequence). The CDR3 nucleotides read TGCAGTGCTAGAGATGGGCAGGAACCATACCCAGGCTATGGCTACACCTTC. This gives the protein CSARDGQEPYPGYGYTF.

The chain joins TRBV6-6 to TRBJ2-3; D ambiguous. Trimming left V 8 bases short and J 1 base short, with 10 bases between. The CDR3 has 13 amino acids. From germline, CDR1 is MNHNY and CDR2 SVGAGI (reference sequence). The CDR3 here is CASGQVGTDTQYF. The CDR3 nucleotides read TGTGCCAGCGGGCAGGTCGGCACAGATACGCAGTATTTT.

This clonotype was observed once. This chain uses TRBV20-1 with TRBJ2-5, with 14 bases matching TRBD2. This CDR3 contains 16 residues. Trimming took 6 bases from V and 11 from J; bases not matched to a gene: 17. Germline-derived CDR1 and CDR2 are DFQATT and SNEGSKA (reference sequence). CDR3 coding DNA: TGCAGTGCAGAGCCGGGACTAGCGGGAGTCCACAATGAGCAGTACTTC. This gives the protein CSAEPGLAGVHNEQYF.

Remarks on this clonotype: A read error may produce the germline difference seen at one junction end. The rearrangement links TRBV4-1 to TRBJ2-7; D gene uncertain. This CDR3 comprises 16 residues. Germline values: CDR1 MGHRA, CDR2 YSYEKL. DNA of the CDR3: TGCGTCAGCAGCCAAGCACCGGTCCGTGGGGTCCACGAGCAGTACTTC. This encodes CVSSQAPVRGVHEQYF.

This clonotype was seen just once. This chain joins TRBV20-1 and TRBJ2-4, with TRBD2 identical over 7 bases. The CDR3 is 15 residues long. V dropped 3 bases and J dropped 1; count of bases not matched to a gene: 6. The germline CDR1 and CDR2 sequences are DFQATT and SNEGSKA (reference sequence). The CDR3 region is CSASGGWLAKNIQYF. DNA of the CDR3: TGCAGTGCTAGCGGGGGGTGGTTGGCCAAAAACATTCAGTACTTC.

This clonotype has only a few counts. J is TRBJ2-5 and V is TRBV6-5, with TRBD1 as a possible D gene (6 bases). Trimming left V 6 bases short and J 1 base short, with 18 bases between. Germline V gives CDR1 MNHEY, CDR2 SVGAGI. This CDR3 contains 16 residues. As DNA, the CDR3 is TGTGCCAGCAGAAGAGGAAAAAGGGACACCCAAGAGACCCAGTACTTC. Amino acids: CASRRGKRDTQETQYF.

This rearrangement joins TRBV5-1 to TRBJ2-2; no clear D. CDR3 length: 17 amino acids. The germline V gene has CDR1 SGHRS and CDR2 YFSETQ. The V and J ends lost 0 bases and 0 bases respectively, with 12 bases between them. As DNA, the CDR3 is TGCGCCAGCAGCTTGGAAGTTTTGGGAACGAACACCGGGGAGCTGTTTTTT. Protein sequence: CASSLEVLGTNTGELFF. Complete variable domain (other parts from reference TRBV5-1 and TRBJ2-2): KAGVTQTPRYLIKTRGQQVTLSCSPISGHRSVSWYQQTPGQGLQFLFEYFSETQRNKGNFPGRFSGRQFSNSRSEMNVSTLELGDSALYLCASSLEVLGTNTGELFFGEGSRLTVL.

This clonotype came up once. The chain combines TRBV20-1 with TRBJ2-1; D unclear. V was clipped by 7 bases and J by 0 bases, with 16 bases between them. CDR3 size: 15 residues. The germline V gene has CDR1 DFQATT and CDR2 SNEGSKA (reference sequence). CDR3 in amino acids: CSVQLRSSSYNEQFF. CDR3 coding DNA: TGCAGTGTTCAACTCAGATCTAGCTCCTACAATGAGCAGTTCTTC.

This sequence joins TRBV27 and TRBJ1-1, with D unclear. Germline V gene data show CDR1 as MNHEY and CDR2 as SMNVEV (reference sequence). With 1 base removed from V and 0 bases from J, the gap between germline ends came to 9 bases. CDR3 length: 15 residues. In DNA, the CDR3 is TGTGCCAGCAGTTTATACGGTTCAATGAACACTGAAGCTTTCTTT. Its translation is CASSLYGSMNTEAFF.

This clonotype was counted between two and nine times. The chain is built from TRBV12-3 or TRBV12-4 and TRBJ2-5; tentatively, D is TRBD1 (5 bases). The CDR3 has 12 residues. Trimming shortened V by 8 bases and J by 2 bases, and 9 bases separated the two germline ends. CDR3 amino acids: CASGPGQETQYF. CDR3 in DNA: TGTGCCAGCGGCCCAGGGCAAGAGACCCAGTACTTC.

CDR3 sequence: CASSTGEDNEQFF. The CDR3, as DNA: TGTGCCAGCAGTACGGGAGAGGACAATGAGCAGTTCTTC. The chain has TRBV6-5 and TRBJ2-1; perhaps TRBD2 as D (6 bases). Trimming took 5 bases from V and 5 from J, leaving 10 bases between them. Germline V gene data show CDR1 as MNHEY and CDR2 as SVGAGI. This CDR3 has 13 residues.

A word on this clonotype: One base away lies a much larger clone, so this may be a sequencing read error. V is TRBV7-9 and J is TRBJ2-6; D gene unclear. With 8 bases removed from V and 0 bases from J, the gap between germline ends came to 5 bases. This CDR3 comprises 13 residues. CDR1 is SEHNR and CDR2 is FQNEAQ in the germline V gene (reference sequence). The CDR3 nucleotides read TGTGCCAGCGACCCCTCTGGGGCCAACGTCCTGACTTTC. It translates to CASDPSGANVLTF.

The rearrangement uses TRBV12-3 or TRBV12-4 and TRBJ2-3; maybe TRBD2 (6 bases). The CDR3 spans 13 residues. V was cut by 6 bases and J by 6 bases, with 13 bases left in between. The CDR3 sequence: CASRETRRDTQYF. The CDR3 DNA reads as TGTGCCAGCAGGGAGACTAGGCGGGATACGCAGTATTTT.

The J gene is TRBJ2-2, the V gene TRBV28, with a possible D match to TRBD2 (5 bases). Germline CDR1 and CDR2: MDHEN and SYDVKM. The CDR3 runs to 14 residues. V dropped 6 bases and J dropped 3 bases, with 11 bases sitting between them. CDR3 sequence (DNA): TGTGCCAGCAGGGAGCGGAGACACACCGGGGAGCTGTTTTTT. Amino acids: CASRERRHTGELFF.

There are a few counts of this clonotype. The chain employs TRBV4-2 and TRBJ1-4; no clear D. V dropped 2 bases and J dropped 6 bases, with 16 bases sitting between them. CDR1 is LGHNA and CDR2 is YNFKEQ in the germline V gene. The CDR3 is 16 amino acids. CDR3 protein: CASSQPFKGKDEKLFF. The CDR3 DNA follows: TGTGCCAGCAGCCAACCCTTTAAGGGAAAAGATGAAAAACTGTTTTTT.

This chain connects TRBV29-1 to TRBJ2-3, with TRBD1 identical over 8 bases. Trimming at V came to 4 bases and at J to 5 bases, leaving 5 bases not matched to a gene. From germline, CDR1 is SQVTM and CDR2 ANQGSEA. This CDR3 is built from 13 residues. The CDR3 region has the DNA TGCAGCGTTGGGGAGACAGGGGAAGATACGCAGTATTTT. Its protein is CSVGETGEDTQYF.

This clonotype occurred once. This chain uses TRBV27 with TRBJ2-1; TRBD2 agrees at 12 bases. After removal of 2 bases from V and 7 bases from J, the junction contained 9 bases not matched to a gene. This CDR3 is built from 17 residues. CDR1 is MNHEY, CDR2 SMNVEV, per germline (reference sequence). The CDR3 DNA reads as TGTGCCAGCAGTTTACTAACGACTAGCGGGAGCGGTAATGAGCAGTTCTTC. This encodes CASSLLTTSGSGNEQFF.